These T cell receptor beta chains were read from a single sample in a study of neurological immune-mediated disorders. TCRdb re-called the 5' RACE reads with MiXCR, one entry per CDR3 protein. The sample records fewer than 50,000 distinct CDR3 sequences, approximately 14% being singletons. Sample: CD4+ T cells from blood. These receptors all stem from a woman in her sixties with HTLV-1-associated myelopathy (HAM/TSP). Both conserved end residues are part of each CDR3. A D gene is named only where the DNA matches it firmly. Size is stated for part of the rows, as once, few or many counts, or as a class when the clone is expanded.

d_call	v_call	j_call	clone_size	cdr3_nt	cdr3_aa
TRBD1	TRBV2	TRBJ2-4	many	TGTGCCAGCAGAGACGGACAGGGAAAAGAATGGGATTGGGCCAAAAACATTCAGTACTTC	CASRDGQGKEWDWAKNIQYF
NA	TRBV12-3/TRBV12-4	TRBJ2-2	many	TGTGCCAGCAGCCCAGGGAGCCCTCCGAGGAAGCTGTTTTTT	CASSPGSPPRKLFF
TRBD2	TRBV20-1	TRBJ2-1	many	TGCAGTGCTAGAGAGGGCGGGGGGGCTCGCAATGAGCAGTTCTTC	CSAREGGGARNEQFF
NA	TRBV4-2	TRBJ2-7	many	TGTGCCAGCAGGCTGAGGGCAGGGACATTGGACGAGCAGTACTTC	CASRLRAGTLDEQYF
NA	TRBV29-1	TRBJ2-6	many	TGCAGCGTATCCAGCTCTGGGGCCAACGTCCTGACTTTC	CSVSSSGANVLTF
NA	TRBV20-1	TRBJ1-1	NA	TGCAGTGCCCATGCCGGACAGTCGAACACTGAAGCTTTCTTT	CSAHAGQSNTEAFF
NA	TRBV3-1	TRBJ2-7	many	TGTGCCAGCAGCCCGGGGGGCAGTGTGTACGAGCAGTACTTC	CASSPGGSVYEQYF
TRBD2	TRBV20-1	TRBJ2-3	NA	TGCAGTGCTAGAGTCCAAGCGGGGCGAGCAGATACGCAGTATTTT	CSARVQAGRADTQYF
TRBD1	TRBV5-1	TRBJ1-3	many	TGCGCCAGCAGCCACGGACAGGGGGGCTCTGGAAACACCATATATTTT	CASSHGQGGSGNTIYF
TRBD1	TRBV5-1	TRBJ2-7	once	TGCGCCAGCAGCTCCTACCCGACAGGGGGTCGGTCCTACGAGCAGTACTTC	CASSSYPTGGRSYEQYF
TRBD1	TRBV4-2	TRBJ1-2	many	TGTGCCAGCAGCCACGGGGTACAGGGGGACTTAGATGGCTACACCTTC	CASSHGVQGDLDGYTF
NA	TRBV20-1	TRBJ2-7	many	TGCAGTGCTACCCGAAGACTGAAGGGGGAGCAGTACTTC	CSATRRLKGEQYF
TRBD2	TRBV7-6	TRBJ2-3	many	TGTGCCAGCAGCTTAAGCCCGGCCGGGACTAGCGCCCGGACGCAGTATTTT	CASSLSPAGTSARTQYF
NA	TRBV4-2	TRBJ2-5	NA	TGTGCCAGCAGCCTTACGGACGGAGAGACCCAGTACTTC	CASSLTDGETQYF
TRBD2	TRBV4-1	TRBJ2-3	many	TGCGCCAGCAGCCAAATTCGAGCCCGGACTAGCGGGAGGAGCACAGATACGCAGTATTTT	CASSQIRARTSGRSTDTQYF
NA	TRBV29-1	TRBJ2-3	many	TGCAGCGTTGAACAGGGGCCGGATACGCAGTATTTT	CSVEQGPDTQYF
NA	TRBV20-1	TRBJ2-2	many	TGCAGTGCTGCGGGGGGACAGACACCCACCGGGGAGCTGTTTTTT	CSAAGGQTPTGELFF
TRBD2	TRBV4-1	TRBJ2-7	many	TGCGCCAGCAGCCAAGTGTCGAGCGGGGGGGACCCCTACGAGCAGTACTTC	CASSQVSSGGDPYEQYF
TRBD2	TRBV2	TRBJ2-4	NA	TGTGCCAGCAGTGAAGCATGGCTAGCGGCTATCAAAAACATTCAGTACTTC	CASSEAWLAAIKNIQYF
NA	TRBV5-1	TRBJ2-7	NA	TGCGCCAGCATTGGGACATCGTTCGAGCAGTACTTC	CASIGTSFEQYF
NA	TRBV12-3/TRBV12-4	TRBJ1-5	NA	TGTGCCAGCAGCAAGGACCAGAGCAATCAGACCCAGCACTTT	CASSKDQSNQTQHF
TRBD1	TRBV11-2	TRBJ2-3	medium-sized	TGTGCCAGCGGGACGAAGGGACAGGGTACCACAGATACGCAGTATTTT	CASGTKGQGTTDTQYF
TRBD1	TRBV7-8	TRBJ1-2	NA	TGTGCCAGCAGCCCAGTATCGCTACAGGGGTCCTTTGGCTACACCTTC	CASSPVSLQGSFGYTF
NA	TRBV20-1	TRBJ2-7	many	TGCAGTGCTAGTGCCTATGACAGCTCCTACGAGCAGTACTTC	CSASAYDSSYEQYF
TRBD1	TRBV5-1	TRBJ1-2	many	TGCGCCAGCAGCGCCCGACCAAGGGGGCCCGATCCCTATGGCTACACCTTC	CASSARPRGPDPYGYTF
NA	TRBV7-3	TRBJ2-5	NA	TGTGCCAGCAGCAAGCCCAGGGGGGGGGCCGAAGGAGAGACCCAGTACTTC	CASSKPRGGAEGETQYF
NA	TRBV5-1	TRBJ2-1	many	TGCGCCAGCAGCTTGGGGGGGTCCCGACCCAATGAGCAGTTCTTC	CASSLGGSRPNEQFF
TRBD2	TRBV18	TRBJ2-2	many	TGTGCCAGCTCCTTTGTAGCGGGACACACCGGGGAGCTGTTTTTT	CASSFVAGHTGELFF
NA	TRBV4-1	TRBJ2-3	many	TGCGCCAGCAGCCAACTTGGGAGCACAGATACGCAGTATTTT	CASSQLGSTDTQYF
NA	TRBV20-1	TRBJ2-3	medium-sized	TGCAGTGCTAGTTGGGGGGCGCGCACAGATACGCAGTATTTT	CSASWGARTDTQYF
TRBD1	TRBV4-2	TRBJ2-5	NA	TGTGCCAGCAGCCAAATGGACAGGGAAGAGACCCAGTACTTC	CASSQMDREETQYF
TRBD1	TRBV9	TRBJ1-2	many	TGTGCCAGCAGCGGCGAAGGGACAGGTGAAGGCTACACCTTC	CASSGEGTGEGYTF
TRBD2	TRBV20-1	TRBJ2-2	many	TGCAGTGCTAAGAGCGGGGGGCCGAACACCGGGGAGCTGTTTTTT	CSAKSGGPNTGELFF
NA	TRBV5-1	TRBJ2-3	many	TGCGCCAGCAGCTTTGACGCACGCACAGATACGCAGTATTTT	CASSFDARTDTQYF
NA	TRBV18	TRBJ2-2	many	TGTGCCAGCTCACCTCTCGGGGGGACAAACACCGGGGAGCTGTTTTTT	CASSPLGGTNTGELFF
TRBD2	TRBV5-4	TRBJ2-1	NA	TGTGCCAGCAGCTTGGATATAGCGGGGGCACTCCAGTTCTTC	CASSLDIAGALQFF
NA	TRBV7-2	TRBJ1-3	many	TGTGTCAGCAGCTTAGTCACTTCTGGAAACACCATATATTTT	CVSSLVTSGNTIYF
NA	TRBV5-6	TRBJ2-3	many	TGTGCCAGCAGTTGGGGAGCAGGCTCGGGGGATACGCAGTATTTT	CASSWGAGSGDTQYF
NA	TRBV7-9	TRBJ1-2	many	TGTGCCAGCAGCTTGGTTGGGCGGGATAGTGGCTACACCTTC	CASSLVGRDSGYTF
NA	TRBV20-1	TRBJ1-1	many	TGCAGTGCCCTGGGGCCGACGAACACTGAAGCTTTCTTT	CSALGPTNTEAFF
NA	TRBV4-2	TRBJ1-2	NA	TGTGCCAACAGCCAAGATCTTCGAACACGGTCAGGCAACCTGGGCTACACCTTC	CANSQDLRTRSGNLGYTF
NA	TRBV10-3	TRBJ2-2	many	TGTGCCATCAGTGAGTCCGAGGCGAACACCGGGGAGCTGTTTTTT	CAISESEANTGELFF
NA	TRBV18	TRBJ2-7	many	TGTGCCAGCTCACCGAGGAACGGCGCCTACGAGCAGTACTTC	CASSPRNGAYEQYF
NA	TRBV15	TRBJ1-1	many	TGTGCCACCAGCAGGGCGCCTCGAGGTCGGGCTGAAGCTTTCTTT	CATSRAPRGRAEAFF
NA	TRBV7-6	TRBJ1-5	many	TGTGCCAGCAGCTTAGGGGACCGTCAGCCCCAGCATTTT	CASSLGDRQPQHF
TRBD1	TRBV20-1	TRBJ1-1	many	TGCAGTGCTAGAGATTCGCAGGGGGCGCGGACTGAAGCTTTCTTT	CSARDSQGARTEAFF
TRBD2	TRBV5-1	TRBJ2-1	many	TGCGCCAGCAGCCCGGGGACTAGCGGGGGGGGTGAGCAGTTCTTC	CASSPGTSGGGEQFF